The 9 T cell receptor beta chains listed next were all sequenced from one sample in a study of technical replicates of blood from a handful of donors. The method was immunoSEQ multiplex PCR; TCRdb's version includes in-frame clones alone and lacks a portion of them. Of around 69,000 clones listed, 75% to 90% were seen once; the top ten hold less than 6.5%. The sample taken for sequencing was PBMCs. The receptors shown here come from a human donor in good health. Some clones in this sample may be carry-over from other donors' samples.

The chain has TRBV5-5 and TRBJ1-1; no reliable D call. The CDR3 is 17 residues long. V lost 8 bases and J 0 bases, leaving 23 bases between the germline ends. Germline-derived CDR1 and CDR2 are SGHKS and YYEKEE (reference sequence). The CDR3 protein is CASNSRPVGQMNTEAFF. The CDR3 nucleotides are TGTGCCAGTAACTCGAGGCCCGTGGGTCAGATGAACACTGAAGCTTTCTTT.

Here the CDR3 DNA reads TGTGCCAGCAGCTCACAGAGCTACACTGAAGCTTTCTTT. This gives the protein CASSSQSYTEAFF. The genes are TRBV11-2 and TRBJ1-1; D unresolved. The CDR3 totals 13 residues. V was pared by 4 bases and J by 3 bases, with 9 bases between. From germline, CDR1 is SGHAT and CDR2 FQNNGV.

The chain has TRBV6-6 and TRBJ2-5; D not certain. Per the germline V gene, CDR1 is MNHNY and CDR2 is SVGAGI (reference sequence). The V end lost 5 bases, the J end lost 5 bases, and 6 bases lay between the germline ends. This CDR3 is built from 11 residues. CDR3 in DNA: TGTGCCAGCAGTCTGGGCGAGACCCAGTACTTC. It yields the protein CASSLGETQYF.

CDR3 in amino acids: CASSLGQGGYGYTF. In nucleotides, the CDR3 is TGCGCCAGCAGCTTGGGACAGGGCGGCTATGGCTACACCTTC. V is TRBV5-1 and J is TRBJ1-2; 7 bases fit TRBD1. The CDR3 sequence is 14 residues long. Per germline, CDR1 SGHRS and CDR2 YFSETQ. V was pared by 0 bases and J by 4 bases, with 3 bases of the junction left unmatched. Combining the CDR3 with reference TRBV5-1 and TRBJ1-2 gives the whole variable domain KAGVTQTPRYLIKTRGQQVTLSCSPISGHRSVSWYQQTPGQGLQFLFEYFSETQRNKGNFPGRFSGRQFSNSRSEMNVSTLELGDSALYLCASSLGQGGYGYTFGSGTRLTVV.

The chain employs TRBV7-8 and TRBJ2-7, with 7 bases identical to TRBD2. Looked up from germline, CDR1 is SGHVS and CDR2 is FQNEAQ. The junction had 8 bases not matched to a gene; V was cut back by 2 bases and J by 7 bases. CDR3 length equals 14 residues. This chain's CDR3 is CASSLFDPRGEQYF. As DNA, the CDR3 is TGTGCCAGCAGCTTATTTGACCCGCGGGGGGAGCAGTACTTC.

The chain couples TRBV19 to TRBJ1-6; D is possibly TRBD1 (6 bases). Germline V lookup: CDR1 LNHDA, CDR2 SQIVND (reference sequence). V dropped 3 bases and J dropped 8 bases, with 14 bases sitting between them. The CDR3 is 15 residues long. The CDR3 loop is CASSIQTGWYSPLHF. DNA for the CDR3: TGTGCCAGTAGTATCCAGACAGGATGGTATTCACCCCTCCACTTT.

The sample holds one count of this clone. V usage is TRBV4-2 and J usage is TRBJ1-6; D call uncertain. The V end was cut by 3 bases, the J end by 5 bases, with 2 bases between. CDR1 and CDR2 from the germline V gene are LGHNA and YNFKEQ. This CDR3 has 12 residues. For the CDR3, the DNA is TGTGCCAGCAGCCATAATAATTCACCCCTCCACTTT. Its translation: CASSHNNSPLHF.

The genes are TRBV7-6 and TRBJ2-5, with 12 positions matching TRBD2. Germline V gene lookup returns CDR1 SGHVS and CDR2 FNYEAQ. J was trimmed by 5 bases and V by 1 base; bases with no gene match: 8. The CDR3 spans 17 residues. The CDR3 protein is CASSLGQTSGSRETQYF. CDR3 bases: TGTGCCAGCAGCTTAGGCCAGACTAGCGGGAGTCGGGAGACCCAGTACTTC.

This clone was recorded once. The chain is built from TRBV13 and TRBJ1-1, with a possible D match to TRBD1 (5 bases). Trimming left V 7 bases short and J 3 bases short, with 15 bases between. This CDR3 spans 14 amino acids. Per germline, CDR1 PRHDT and CDR2 FYEKMQ (reference sequence). The CDR3 DNA is TGTGCCAGCACTCCGGCAGGGTTCGACACTGAAGCTTTCTTT. This codes for CASTPAGFDTEAFF.